This T cell receptor (beta chain) was documented in a study of CD8 T cells in ankylosing spondylitis. General study results and limits: A motif of seven or eight highly homologous TCR beta variants was seen as apparently characteristic of ankylosing spondylitis blood. Clones linked to disease were reported to show significant enrichment in matched ankylosing spondylitis synovial fluid. Clones linked with disease were CD8+ and fairly uncommon in the peripheral blood.

This clonotype was detected only a few times. Its specificity is not known. CDR1 DFQATT and CDR2 SNEGSKA come from the germline V gene (reference sequence). V lost 0 bases, J lost 3 bases, and 5 bases stayed unmatched. The CDR3 runs to 14 residues. Molecular-barcoded quantitative 5'-RACE produced these TCR beta libraries. TCRdb passed the 5' RACE reads through MiXCR, listing each CDR3 protein once. The sample shows 30,000 to 45,000 distinct CDR3 sequences, approximately 9.9% of them seen only once. The sequence was obtained from a male donor with ankylosing spondylitis. This chain joins TRBV20-1 and TRBJ2-7, with TRBD1 matching 7 bases. The specimen was synovial fluid, either unsorted or a sorted T cell fraction (not recorded which). This chain's CDR3 is CSARERQGFYEQYF. The CDR3 region has the DNA TGCAGTGCTAGAGAGAGACAGGGATTCTACGAGCAGTACTTC.